This TCR beta chain was identified in a study of shared clonotypes between healthy human individuals. Study-wide background: The cohort comprised a couple of women and three men. Their ages spanned 18 to 49 years.

Naive-designated CD8 cells lacked CD45RO, were positively enriched for CCR7, and omitted terminally differentiated effector memory CD45RA+ cells. A remark on this clone: Its antigen is still unknown.

Genomic DNA of each subset was evenly split across several immunoSEQ plates. The table came from immunoSEQ multiplex PCR; TCRdb's copy has only in-frame clones and leaves some out. The table shows more than 600,000 clones, with roughly nine tenths occurring only once. Study-wide results and caveats: Generation probability values for non-shared clonotypes were lower than those for clonotypes shared by all four donors. How much donors shared clonotypes was expected to be affected by sequencing depth.

The V gene lost 2 bases and the J gene lost 6 bases, with 10 bases spanning the gap. The CDR3 has 13 residues. Germline V gives CDR1 KGHSH, CDR2 LQKENI. The receptor's source is a man aged 30 to 39 in good health. V gene TRBV18 combines with J gene TRBJ1-1; D gene ambiguous. Input material: naive CD8+ T cells sorted from blood. The CDR3 here is CASSPAGGSEAFF. CDR3 sequence (DNA): TGTGCCAGCTCACCAGCGGGAGGGTCTGAAGCTTTCTTT.